This is a list of T cell receptor beta chains from one sample in a study of T cells after yellow fever vaccination. TCRdb reanalysed the 5' RACE reads using MiXCR and keeps one entry per CDR3 protein. The sample records approximately 160,000 distinct CDR3 sequences, over 7% being singletons. This sample comprised CD8+ T cells sorted from PBMCs, obtained 45 days after the yellow fever booster vaccination. Every receptor here comes from a man younger than 35 who received the YFV17D yellow fever vaccine. CDR3s include the opening cysteine and the closing phenylalanine or tryptophan. The order of the fields is clone size, V gene, J gene, D gene, CDR3 protein, CDR3 DNA. D genes are given only for firm matches. Not every row has a clone size; where given, it reads once, few, many or a size class.

>NA|TRBV5-6|TRBJ2-5|NA
CASSAPGIGTETQYF
TGTGCCAGCAGCGCCCCAGGGATTGGGACAGAGACCCAGTACTTC
>NA|TRBV6-6|TRBJ2-2|TRBD1
CASSDPGQGAGELFF
TGTGCCAGCAGTGACCCGGGACAGGGGGCCGGGGAGCTGTTTTTT
>NA|TRBV10-3|TRBJ1-2|NA
CATIGGNYGYTF
TGTGCCACCATTGGGGGGAACTATGGCTACACCTTC
>few|TRBV7-6|TRBJ2-5|TRBD1
CASSTRTGGQTQYF
TGTGCCAGCAGCACCCGGACAGGGGGGCAGACCCAGTACTTC
>few|TRBV7-3|TRBJ2-2|TRBD2
CASSQKRGGDTGELFF
TGTGCCAGCAGCCAGAAGCGGGGGGGAGACACCGGGGAGCTGTTTTTT
>NA|TRBV4-1|TRBJ2-7|TRBD1
CASSPHGTGVLPEQYF
TGCGCCAGCAGCCCTCACGGGACAGGGGTTCTCCCCGAGCAGTACTTC
>few|TRBV7-9|TRBJ2-1|NA
CASNPQGPYNEQFF
TGTGCCAGCAACCCACAGGGCCCCTACAATGAGCAGTTCTTC
>few|TRBV3-1|TRBJ2-7|NA
CASSQFFGEQSPYEQYF
TGTGCCAGCAGCCAATTTTTTGGGGAACAGAGTCCCTACGAGCAGTACTTC
>few|TRBV27|TRBJ1-2|NA
CASGTGMKRGYTF
TGTGCCAGCGGCACTGGCATGAAGCGTGGCTACACCTTC
>NA|TRBV5-4|TRBJ2-4|NA
CATSDSLKNIQYF
TGTGCCACCTCGGACAGCCTAAAAAACATTCAGTACTTC
>NA|TRBV4-1|TRBJ1-6|TRBD1
CASSHHGQESSYNSPLHF
TGCGCCAGCAGCCACCACGGACAGGAAAGTTCCTATAATTCACCCCTCCACTTT
>NA|TRBV27|TRBJ2-7|NA
CASSITLNRGGNYEQYF
TGTGCCAGCAGTATAACCCTGAACAGGGGGGGAAACTACGAGCAGTACTTC
>few|TRBV29-1|TRBJ2-3|TRBD2
CSVSGATPLPDTQYF
TGCAGCGTTAGCGGGGCGACACCCCTCCCAGATACGCAGTATTTT
>NA|TRBV9|TRBJ1-2|TRBD1
CASSTPGQGLGYTF
TGTGCCAGCAGCACACCGGGACAGGGCCTCGGCTACACCTTC
>NA|TRBV5-1|TRBJ2-3|NA
CASSLRGTASTDTQYF
TGCGCCAGCAGCTTGCGGGGGACAGCTAGCACAGATACGCAGTATTTT
>NA|TRBV4-1|TRBJ1-1|NA
CASSQVRRGTEAFF
TGCGCCAGCAGCCAAGTAAGAAGGGGGACTGAAGCTTTCTTT
>few|TRBV12-5|TRBJ2-3|NA
CASGPRTSAATDTQYF
TGTGCTAGTGGTCCTAGGACGTCGGCGGCCACAGATACGCAGTATTTT
>few|TRBV6-5|TRBJ2-2|TRBD2
CATIGLAPGELFF
TGTGCCACCATAGGACTAGCGCCCGGGGAGCTGTTTTTT
>NA|TRBV20-1|TRBJ1-1|NA
CSASPGVTLGEAFF
TGCAGTGCTAGCCCAGGGGTGACATTAGGTGAAGCTTTCTTT
>few|TRBV15|TRBJ1-1|TRBD1
CATSRPQGVDTEAFF
TGTGCCACCAGCAGACCGCAGGGGGTGGACACTGAAGCTTTCTTT
>few|TRBV7-8|TRBJ2-2|NA
CASSRDTNTGELFF
TGTGCCAGCAGTCGGGACACCAACACCGGGGAGCTGTTTTTT
>few|TRBV3-1|TRBJ1-2|TRBD1
CASSHPSGGEVHGYTF
TGTGCCAGCAGCCACCCATCAGGGGGCGAGGTCCATGGCTACACCTTC
>few|TRBV6-1|TRBJ2-1|TRBD2
CASSEVWGGGDEQFF
TGTGCCAGCAGTGAAGTTTGGGGCGGGGGGGATGAGCAGTTCTTC
>NA|TRBV11-2|TRBJ2-3|NA
CASSFAALGTDTQYF
TGTGCCAGCAGCTTCGCAGCATTAGGTACAGATACGCAGTATTTT
>few|TRBV12-5|TRBJ2-7|NA
CASGLTTLYEQYF
TGTGCTAGTGGTTTGACGACACTCTACGAGCAGTACTTC
>few|TRBV6-5|TRBJ2-1|NA
CASGTEQFF
TGTGCCAGCGGGACCGAGCAGTTCTTC